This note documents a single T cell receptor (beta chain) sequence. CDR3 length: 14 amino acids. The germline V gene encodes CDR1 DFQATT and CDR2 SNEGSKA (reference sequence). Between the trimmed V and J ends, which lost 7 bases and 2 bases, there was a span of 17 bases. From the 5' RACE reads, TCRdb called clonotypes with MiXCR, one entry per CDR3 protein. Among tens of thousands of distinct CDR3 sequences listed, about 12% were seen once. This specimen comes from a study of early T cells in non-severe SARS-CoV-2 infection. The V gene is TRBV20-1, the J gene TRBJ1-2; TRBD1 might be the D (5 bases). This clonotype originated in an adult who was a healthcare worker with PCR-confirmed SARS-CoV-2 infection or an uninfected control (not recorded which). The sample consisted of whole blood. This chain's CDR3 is CSVPNRAGNYGYTF. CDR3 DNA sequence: TGCAGTGTTCCGAACCGGGCAGGGAACTATGGCTACACCTTC.